The clone carrying this T cell receptor (beta chain) was counted many times. With 7 bases clipped from V and 4 bases from J, the junction kept 5 bases outside the gene matches. From germline, CDR1 is SEHNR and CDR2 FQNEAQ (reference sequence). The CDR3 covers 14 residues. This sample was taken from a study of prognosis after radiotherapy for stage I lung cancer. Template was genomic DNA; TCR beta CDR3 amplified in two multiplex PCR rounds. Round-one PCR had primers specific to each TRBV and TRBJ gene. TCRdb redid the calling of the multiplex PCR reads with MiXCR, one entry per CDR3 protein. The table has about 35,000 distinct CDR3 sequences, about 32% seen once; the top ten hold roughly a quarter.

J is TRBJ2-1 and V is TRBV7-9, with 9 bases identical to TRBD1. This clonotype was obtained from a donor aged 50 or older with non-small cell lung cancer. The sample here was PBMCs, taken before or after stereotactic body radiation therapy (not recorded which). CDR3 in amino acids: CASTAGTGYNEQFF. As DNA, the CDR3 is TGTGCCAGCACCGCCGGGACAGGGTACAATGAGCAGTTCTTC.